This record covers a single TCR beta chain. Its antigen is unknown. Germline CDR1 LNHDA, CDR2 SQIVND (reference sequence). The length of the CDR3 is 16 residues. The trim removed 7 bases at V and 3 bases at J, leaving 10 bases unmatched. These data originate in a study of graft-versus-host responses after intestinal transplantation. At the level of the study: The recipients all started with anti-thymocyte globulin induction and then took tacrolimus and steroids for 2 to 3 years. Notes on the study in general: The recipient marrow held GvH clones, and some of them showed up first in ileum or blood. The study found high graft-versus-host to host-versus-graft clonal ratios in allografts of patients with graft-donor T cell macrochimerism. Early post-transplant declines in HvG were associated with peak levels of circulating GvH clones.

Method: immunoSEQ multiplex PCR; TCRdb's copy keeps in-frame clones and lacks some. The sample has about 110,000 clones; more than 85% are singletons. This TCR was recovered from a human donor who was the organ donor for an intestinal transplant. The chain recombines TRBV19 with TRBJ2-1; 9 bases line up with TRBD1. Source: unstimulated CD8+ T cells sorted from spleen or lymph node cells, taken before transplant. The CDR3 protein is CASTVVPGQGYNEQFF. The CDR3 nucleotides are TGTGCCAGTACCGTCGTCCCGGGACAGGGCTACAATGAGCAGTTCTTC.